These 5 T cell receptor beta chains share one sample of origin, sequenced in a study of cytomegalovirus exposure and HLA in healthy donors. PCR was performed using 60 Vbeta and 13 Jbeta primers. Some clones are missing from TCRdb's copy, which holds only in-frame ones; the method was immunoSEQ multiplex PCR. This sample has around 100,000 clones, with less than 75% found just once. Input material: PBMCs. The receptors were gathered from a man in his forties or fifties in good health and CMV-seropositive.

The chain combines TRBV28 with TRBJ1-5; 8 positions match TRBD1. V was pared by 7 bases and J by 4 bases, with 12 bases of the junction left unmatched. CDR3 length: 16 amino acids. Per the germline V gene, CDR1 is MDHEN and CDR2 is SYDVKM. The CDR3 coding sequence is TGTGCCAGCAACGACCCCGGGACAGGTTCAAATCAGCCCCAGCATTTT. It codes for CASNDPGTGSNQPQHF.

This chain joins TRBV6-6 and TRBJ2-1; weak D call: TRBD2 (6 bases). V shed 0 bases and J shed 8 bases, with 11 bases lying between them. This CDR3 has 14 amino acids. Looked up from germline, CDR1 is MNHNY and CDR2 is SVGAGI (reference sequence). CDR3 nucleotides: TGTGCCAGCAGTTACTCCTTGAGGGAGGATGAGCAGTTCTTC. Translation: CASSYSLREDEQFF.

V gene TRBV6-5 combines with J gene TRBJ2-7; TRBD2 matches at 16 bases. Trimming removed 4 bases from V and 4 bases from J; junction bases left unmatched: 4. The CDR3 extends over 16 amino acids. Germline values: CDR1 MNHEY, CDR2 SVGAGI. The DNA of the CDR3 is TGTGCCAGCAGTTCGGGACTAGCGGGAGGGATTTACGAGCAGTACTTC. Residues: CASSSGLAGGIYEQYF.

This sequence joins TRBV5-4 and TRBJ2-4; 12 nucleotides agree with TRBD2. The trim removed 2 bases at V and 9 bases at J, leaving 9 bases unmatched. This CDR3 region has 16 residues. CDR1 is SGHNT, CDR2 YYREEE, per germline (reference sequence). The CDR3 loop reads CASSFYLAGGPGIQYF. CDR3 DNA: TGTGCCAGCAGCTTTTACCTAGCGGGAGGGCCGGGCATTCAGTACTTC.

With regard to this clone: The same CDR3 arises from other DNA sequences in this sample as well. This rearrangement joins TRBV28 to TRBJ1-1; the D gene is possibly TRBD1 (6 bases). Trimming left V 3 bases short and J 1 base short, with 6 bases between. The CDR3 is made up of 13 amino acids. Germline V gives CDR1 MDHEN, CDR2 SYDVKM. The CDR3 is CASSFRGNTEAFF. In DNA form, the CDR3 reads TGTGCCAGCAGTTTCAGGGGGAACACTGAAGCTTTCTTT.